This T cell receptor beta chain originates from a study of T cell repertoires in cytomegalovirus infection. Turning to the study itself: Matching HLA type, along with CMV infection, was indicated by public TCR beta signatures. Study outcomes and limitations: Individuals carrying CMV plus the relevant HLA were identified by cumulative frequency of public TCR beta families.

Regarding this clonotype: What it binds is unknown.

Each CDR3 protein is one row after TCRdb ran MiXCR on the reads. The data show 80,000 to 130,000 distinct CDR3 sequences, with less than 25% seen just once and roughly two fifths held by the top ten. This CDR3 comprises 17 residues. With V trimmed by 6 bases and J by 0 bases, 12 bases remained unmatched. Germline V lookup: CDR1 SNHLY, CDR2 FYNNEI. The chain recombines TRBV2 with TRBJ2-5; 8 bases map to TRBD2. The clonotype comes from a human donor in good health (CMV status not recorded). Some clones in this sample may be carry-over from other donors' samples. The specimen was CD8+ T cells from PBMCs. The CDR3 loop reads CASSESSERGYQETQYF. DNA of the CDR3: TGTGCCAGCAGCGAAAGTTCCGAGCGGGGGTACCAAGAGACCCAGTACTTC.